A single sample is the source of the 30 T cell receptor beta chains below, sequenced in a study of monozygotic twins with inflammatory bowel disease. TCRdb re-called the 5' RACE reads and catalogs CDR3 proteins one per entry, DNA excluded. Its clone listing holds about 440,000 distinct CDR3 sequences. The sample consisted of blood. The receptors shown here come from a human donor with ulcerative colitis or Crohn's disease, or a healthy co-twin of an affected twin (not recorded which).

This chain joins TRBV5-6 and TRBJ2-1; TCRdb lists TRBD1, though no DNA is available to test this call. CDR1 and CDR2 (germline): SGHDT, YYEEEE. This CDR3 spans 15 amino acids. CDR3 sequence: CASRAGQVFYNEQFF. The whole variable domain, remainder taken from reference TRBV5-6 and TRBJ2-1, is DAGVTQSPTHLIKTRGQQVTLRCSPKSGHDTVSWYQQALGQGPQFIFQYYEEEERQRGNFPDRFSGHQFPNYSSELNVNALLLGDSALYLCASRAGQVFYNEQFFGPGTRLTVL.

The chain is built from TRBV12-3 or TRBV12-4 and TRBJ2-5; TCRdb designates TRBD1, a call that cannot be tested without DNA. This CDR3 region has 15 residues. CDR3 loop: CASILGQGPGETQYF.

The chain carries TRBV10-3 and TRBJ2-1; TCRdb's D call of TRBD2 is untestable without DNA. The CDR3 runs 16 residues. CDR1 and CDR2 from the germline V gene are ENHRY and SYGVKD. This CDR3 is CAFSGLAGASYNEQFF.

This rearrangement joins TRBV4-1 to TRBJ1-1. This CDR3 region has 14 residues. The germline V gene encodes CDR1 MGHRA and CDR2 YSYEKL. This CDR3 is CASSQVPSITEAFF.

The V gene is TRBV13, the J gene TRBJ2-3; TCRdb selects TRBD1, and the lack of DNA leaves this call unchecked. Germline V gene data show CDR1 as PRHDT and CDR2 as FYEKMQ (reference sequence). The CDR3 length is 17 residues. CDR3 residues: CASSYSGQGYSTDTQYF.

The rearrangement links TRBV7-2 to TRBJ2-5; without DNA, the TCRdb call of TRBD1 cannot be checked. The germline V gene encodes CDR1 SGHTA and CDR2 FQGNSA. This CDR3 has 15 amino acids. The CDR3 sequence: CASSLVGTVSETRYF. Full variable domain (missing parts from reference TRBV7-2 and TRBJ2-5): GAGVSQSPSNKVTEKGKDVELRCDPISGHTALYWYRQSLGQGLEFLIYFQGNSAPDKSGLPSDRFSAERTGGSVSTLTIQRTQQEDSAVYLCASSLVGTVSETRYFGPGTRLLVL.

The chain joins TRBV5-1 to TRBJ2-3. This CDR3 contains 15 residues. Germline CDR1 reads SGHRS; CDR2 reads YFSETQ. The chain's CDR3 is CASSFPETSTDTQYF.

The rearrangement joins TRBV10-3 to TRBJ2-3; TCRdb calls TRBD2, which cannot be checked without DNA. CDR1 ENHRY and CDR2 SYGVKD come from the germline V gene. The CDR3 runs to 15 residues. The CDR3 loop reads CAINEGLAGTDTQYF.

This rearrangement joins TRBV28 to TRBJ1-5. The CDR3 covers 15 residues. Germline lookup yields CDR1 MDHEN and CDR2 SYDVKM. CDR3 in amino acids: CASSLRGLGNQPQHF. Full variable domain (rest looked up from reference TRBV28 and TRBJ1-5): DVKVTQSSRYLVKRTGEKVFLECVQDMDHENMFWYRQDPGLGLRLIYFSYDVKMKEKGDIPEGYSVSREKKERFSLILESASTNQTSMYLCASSLRGLGNQPQHFGDGTRLSIL.

The CDR3 here is CSARQGLGNTIYF. The V call is TRBV20-1, the J call TRBJ1-3; TCRdb's D call of TRBD1 is untestable without DNA. This CDR3 is built from 13 residues. Per germline, CDR1 DFQATT and CDR2 SNEGSKA (reference sequence).

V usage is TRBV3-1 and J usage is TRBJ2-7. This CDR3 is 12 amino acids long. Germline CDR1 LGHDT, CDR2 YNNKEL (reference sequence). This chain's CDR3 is CASSQVNYEQYF.

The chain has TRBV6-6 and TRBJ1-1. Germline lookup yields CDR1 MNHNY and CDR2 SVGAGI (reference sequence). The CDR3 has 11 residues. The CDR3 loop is CASSDLTEAFF.

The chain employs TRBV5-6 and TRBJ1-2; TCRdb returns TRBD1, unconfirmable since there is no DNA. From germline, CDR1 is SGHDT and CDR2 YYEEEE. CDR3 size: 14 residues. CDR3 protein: CASSADRGNYGYTF.

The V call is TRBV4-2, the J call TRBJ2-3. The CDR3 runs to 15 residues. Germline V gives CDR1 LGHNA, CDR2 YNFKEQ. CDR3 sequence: CASRGTDQATDTQYF.

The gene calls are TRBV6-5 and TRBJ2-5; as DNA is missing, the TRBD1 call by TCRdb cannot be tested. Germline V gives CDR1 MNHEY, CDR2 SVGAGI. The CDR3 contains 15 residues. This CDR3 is CASSYATGVGETQYF.

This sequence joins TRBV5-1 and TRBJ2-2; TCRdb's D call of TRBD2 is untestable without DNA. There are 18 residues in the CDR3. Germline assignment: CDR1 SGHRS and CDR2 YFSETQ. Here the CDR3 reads CASSFSGERAKNTGELFF.

CDR3 sequence reads: CASSFGEDTQYF. This chain connects TRBV7-8 to TRBJ2-3. The germline V gene has CDR1 SGHVS and CDR2 FQNEAQ. The length of the CDR3 is 12 residues. Full variable domain (rest looked up from reference TRBV7-8 and TRBJ2-3): GAGVSQSPRYKVAKRGQDVALRCDPISGHVSLFWYQQALGQGPEFLTYFQNEAQLDKSGLPSDRFFAERPEGSVSTLKIQRTQQEDSAVYLCASSFGEDTQYFGPGTRLTVL.

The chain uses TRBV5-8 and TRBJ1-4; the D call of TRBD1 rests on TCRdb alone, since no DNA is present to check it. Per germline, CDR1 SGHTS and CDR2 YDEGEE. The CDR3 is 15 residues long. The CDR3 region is CASTYSGAMGEKLFF. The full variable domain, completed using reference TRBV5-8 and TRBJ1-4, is EAGVTQSPTHLIKTRGQQATLRCSPISGHTSVYWYQQALGLGLQFLLWYDEGEERNRGNFPPRFSGRQFPNYSSELNVNALELEDSALYLCASTYSGAMGEKLFFGSGTQLSVL.

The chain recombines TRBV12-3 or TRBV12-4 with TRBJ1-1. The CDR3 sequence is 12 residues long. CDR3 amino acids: CASWLWNTEAFF.

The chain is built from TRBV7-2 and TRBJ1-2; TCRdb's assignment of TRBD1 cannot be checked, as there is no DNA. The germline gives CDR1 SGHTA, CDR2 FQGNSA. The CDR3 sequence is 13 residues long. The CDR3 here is CASSQQGPYGYTF.

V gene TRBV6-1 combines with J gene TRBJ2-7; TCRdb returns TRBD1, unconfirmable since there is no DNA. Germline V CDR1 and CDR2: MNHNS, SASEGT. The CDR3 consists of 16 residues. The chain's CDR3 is CASSDQPGQGTAEQYF.

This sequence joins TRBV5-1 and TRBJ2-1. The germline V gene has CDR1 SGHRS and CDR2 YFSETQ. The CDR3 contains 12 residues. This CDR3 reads CASSLDSSEQFF. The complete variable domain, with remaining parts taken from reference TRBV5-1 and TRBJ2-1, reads KAGVTQTPRYLIKTRGQQVTLSCSPISGHRSVSWYQQTPGQGLQFLFEYFSETQRNKGNFPGRFSGRQFSNSRSEMNVSTLELGDSALYLCASSLDSSEQFFGPGTRLTVL.

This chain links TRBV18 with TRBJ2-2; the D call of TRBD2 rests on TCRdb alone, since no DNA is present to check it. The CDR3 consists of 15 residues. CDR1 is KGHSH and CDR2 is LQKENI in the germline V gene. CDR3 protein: CASSPRRAPAGELFF.

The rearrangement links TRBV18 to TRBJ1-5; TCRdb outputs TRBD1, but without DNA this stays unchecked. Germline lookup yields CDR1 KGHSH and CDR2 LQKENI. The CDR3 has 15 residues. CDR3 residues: CASSQGARGNQPQHF.

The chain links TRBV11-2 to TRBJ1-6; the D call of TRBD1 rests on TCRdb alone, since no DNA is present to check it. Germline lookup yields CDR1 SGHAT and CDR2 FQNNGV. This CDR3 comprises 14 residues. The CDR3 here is CASSLSGDLSPLHF.

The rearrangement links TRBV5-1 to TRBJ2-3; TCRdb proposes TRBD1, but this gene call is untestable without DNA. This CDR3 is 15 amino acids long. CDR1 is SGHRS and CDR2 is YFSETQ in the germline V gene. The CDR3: CASSTGTGNLGTQYF.

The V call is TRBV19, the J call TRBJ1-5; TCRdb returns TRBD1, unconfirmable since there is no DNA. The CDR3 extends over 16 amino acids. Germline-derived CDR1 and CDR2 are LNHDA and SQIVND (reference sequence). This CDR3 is CASSISTGQSNQPQHF.

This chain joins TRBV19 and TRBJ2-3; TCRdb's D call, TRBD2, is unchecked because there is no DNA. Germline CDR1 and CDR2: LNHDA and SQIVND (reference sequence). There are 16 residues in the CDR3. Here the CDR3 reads CASSDRTLGLADTQYF.

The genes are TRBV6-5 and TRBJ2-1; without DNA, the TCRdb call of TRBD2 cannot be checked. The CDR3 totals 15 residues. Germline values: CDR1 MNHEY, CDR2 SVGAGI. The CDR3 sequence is CASSYSGREGLGQFF.

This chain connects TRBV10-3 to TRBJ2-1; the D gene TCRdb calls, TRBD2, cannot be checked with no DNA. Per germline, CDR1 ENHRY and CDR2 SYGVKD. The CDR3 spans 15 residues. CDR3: CAISETSGSWTEQFF.